Each of the 20 T cell receptor beta chains below was sequenced from the same sample in a study of shared clonotypes between healthy human individuals. TCRdb's copy holds only in-frame clones and misses some; the assay was immunoSEQ multiplex PCR. The sample comprises millions of clones, 85% to 95% of which are singletons, and 0.39% rests with the top ten. Material for sequencing was naive CD4+ T cells from PBMCs. Subset indicated: CD45RA+ positively selected. The receptors derive from a man between 18 and 29 years old in good health. Some clones in this sample may be carry-over from other donors' samples.

This clone was recorded only once. CDR3 loop: CASSPGPNNSPLHF. Here the CDR3 DNA reads TGTGCCAGCAGCCCGGGACCGAATAATTCACCCCTCCACTTT. The rearrangement links TRBV5-4 to TRBJ1-6; D might be TRBD1 (5 bases). Trimming removed 4 bases at V and 5 bases at J, with 10 bases between. This CDR3 has 14 amino acids. Germline V CDR1 and CDR2: SGHNT, YYREEE (reference sequence).

This clone was found once. Other DNA sequences in the same sample also yield this CDR3. V is TRBV2 and J is TRBJ1-2, with D unresolved. This CDR3 has 11 residues. The V gene lost 5 bases and the J gene lost 8 bases, with 9 bases spanning the gap. CDR1 and CDR2 (germline): SNHLY, FYNNEI. The CDR3 loop reads CASSPTGGYTF. As DNA, the CDR3 is TGTGCCAGCAGTCCGACCGGGGGCTACACCTTC.

This clone was counted only a few times. The V gene is TRBV30, the J gene TRBJ1-1; 8 positions match TRBD1. Per germline, CDR1 GTSNPN and CDR2 SVGIG (reference sequence). CDR3 length: 10 residues. V gave up 5 bases and J gave up 7 bases; unmatched junction bases: 0. CDR3 nucleotides: TGTGCCTGGGGACAGGGTGAAGCTTTCTTT. Its protein product is CAWGQGEAFF.

The chain recombines TRBV18 with TRBJ2-7; 10 bases fit TRBD1. Per germline, CDR1 KGHSH and CDR2 LQKENI. The CDR3 is made up of 16 amino acids. Trimming took 0 bases from V and 4 from J; bases not matched to a gene: 6. CDR3 DNA sequence: TGTGCCAGCTCACCACCCCGGGACAGGGGTTCGTACGAGCAGTACTTC. It encodes CASSPPRDRGSYEQYF.

The rearrangement uses TRBV5-5 and TRBJ1-2; the D gene is possibly TRBD1 (5 bases). Trimming left V 0 bases short and J 6 bases short, with 6 bases between. CDR1 SGHKS and CDR2 YYEKEE come from the germline V gene (reference sequence). CDR3 length: 12 residues. CDR3 DNA: TGTGCCAGCAGCTTGGTACAGGATGGCTACACCTTC. Its protein is CASSLVQDGYTF.

Turning to this clone: Other DNA sequences of this sample code for an identical CDR3. This chain connects TRBV28 to TRBJ2-7; TRBD1 agrees at 7 bases. Trimming took 6 bases from V and 2 from J; bases not matched to a gene: 4. The germline V gene encodes CDR1 MDHEN and CDR2 SYDVKM. The CDR3 length is 13 residues. In DNA form, the CDR3 reads TGTGCCAGCAGCCCGACAGGGACCTACGAGCAGTACTTC. It specifies CASSPTGTYEQYF. Together with reference TRBV28 and TRBJ2-7, the CDR3 gives the full variable domain: DVKVTQSSRYLVKRTGEKVFLECVQDMDHENMFWYRQDPGLGLRLIYFSYDVKMKEKGDIPEGYSVSREKKERFSLILESASTNQTSMYLCASSPTGTYEQYFGPGTRLTVT.

This chain uses TRBV2 with TRBJ1-1; possibly TRBD1 for D (5 bases). Germline V gives CDR1 SNHLY, CDR2 FYNNEI. The CDR3 is 13 residues long. V gave up 7 bases and J gave up 0 bases, with 9 bases separating them. For the CDR3, the DNA is TGTGCCAGCATGGGGGAGGTGAACACTGAAGCTTTCTTT. The encoded protein is CASMGEVNTEAFF.

The chain has TRBV5-1 and TRBJ2-2, with D perhaps matching TRBD1 (6 bases). V gave up 4 bases and J gave up 6 bases, with 25 bases separating them. Germline values: CDR1 SGHRS, CDR2 YFSETQ. This CDR3 comprises 18 residues. The CDR3 sequence: CASSQRTSDSFSSGELFF. The CDR3 DNA reads as TGCGCCAGCAGCCAGCGGACGTCGGACAGTTTCTCGTCCGGGGAGCTGTTTTTT.

This sequence joins TRBV5-4 and TRBJ1-4, with 9 positions matching TRBD1. The germline V gene has CDR1 SGHNT and CDR2 YYREEE (reference sequence). V shed 4 bases, J shed 2 bases, and the junction held 12 bases outside the gene matches. The CDR3 extends over 18 amino acids. This CDR3 reads CASSIWGQGVGTNEKLFF. The CDR3 DNA is TGTGCCAGCAGCATCTGGGGACAGGGAGTGGGGACTAATGAAAAACTGTTTTTT.

In DNA, the CDR3 is TGTGCCAGCTCACCATCAGCTAGCGGGTACCAAGAGACCCAGTACTTC. It is translated as CASSPSASGYQETQYF. This chain joins TRBV18 and TRBJ2-5, with 8 bases lining up with TRBD2. V lost 2 bases to trimming and J lost 0 bases; unmatched junction nucleotides: 5. Germline V gives CDR1 KGHSH, CDR2 LQKENI. CDR3 size: 16 residues.

V and J are TRBV7-8 and TRBJ2-1; D unclear. The V end was cut by 1 base, the J end by 3 bases, with 4 bases between. The CDR3 covers 13 residues. Germline V lookup: CDR1 SGHVS, CDR2 FQNEAQ. The CDR3 DNA is TGTGCCAGCAGCTTAGACAACTACAATGAGCAGTTCTTC. This gives the protein CASSLDNYNEQFF.

This rearrangement joins TRBV7-2 to TRBJ2-3, with D uncertain. CDR3 size: 14 residues. Germline CDR1 is SGHTA and CDR2 is FQGNSA. The V gene lost 1 base and the J gene lost 1 base, with 6 bases spanning the gap. The CDR3 spells CASSLGFGTDTQYF. The CDR3, as DNA: TGTGCCAGCAGCTTAGGGTTTGGCACAGATACGCAGTATTTT.

Details on this clone: Other DNA variants within this sample encode the same CDR3. V and J are TRBV5-1 and TRBJ1-4; no clear D. The germline gives CDR1 SGHRS, CDR2 YFSETQ. Deletions cut 0 bases from V and 0 bases from J, with 6 bases between. This CDR3 is 15 amino acids long. This CDR3 is CASSLGGATNEKLFF. The CDR3 DNA reads TGCGCCAGCAGCTTGGGGGGAGCAACTAATGAAAAACTGTTTTTT.

To note about this clone: The same CDR3 is also encoded by other DNA sequences in this sample. The rearrangement links TRBV6-5 to TRBJ2-7, with D hard to call. Germline V gene lookup returns CDR1 MNHEY and CDR2 SVGAGI. Trimming left V 6 bases short and J 0 bases short, with 12 bases between. CDR3 size: 14 residues. The CDR3 DNA is TGTGCCAGCAGCCCTCACAGTAGCTCCTACGAGCAGTACTTC. This codes for CASSPHSSSYEQYF.

The chain links TRBV9 to TRBJ2-3; D is possibly TRBD1 (6 bases). CDR3 length: 16 amino acids. V was cut by 3 bases and J by 4 bases, with 18 bases left in between. CDR1 and CDR2 (germline): SGDLS, YYNGEE. CDR3 in amino acids: CASSAPRGGQPDTQYF. CDR3 sequence (DNA): TGTGCCAGCAGCGCCCCCCGAGGGGGTCAACCAGATACGCAGTATTTT. Looking up the rest from reference TRBV9 and TRBJ2-3 gives the full variable domain: DSGVTQTPKHLITATGQRVTLRCSPRSGDLSVYWYQQSLDQGLQFLIQYYNGEERAKGNILERFSAQQFPDLHSELNLSSLELGDSALYFCASSAPRGGQPDTQYFGPGTRLTVL.

This clone was observed a single time. The chain employs TRBV30 and TRBJ1-6, with no clear D. Trimming removed 2 bases at V and 10 bases at J, with 12 bases between. The CDR3 spans 13 residues. In germline, CDR1 is GTSNPN, CDR2 SVGIG (reference sequence). The CDR3 sequence: CAWSPGIQSPLHF. The CDR3 nucleotides are TGTGCCTGGAGTCCGGGGATCCAATCACCCCTCCACTTT. Using reference TRBV30 and TRBJ1-6 for the parts outside the CDR3, the full variable domain is SQTIHQWPATLVQPVGSPLSLECTVEGTSNPNLYWYRQAAGRGLQLLFYSVGIGQISSEVPQNLSASRPQDRQFILSSKKLLLSDSGFYLCAWSPGIQSPLHFGNGTRLTVT.

This chain connects TRBV7-2 to TRBJ2-7; unclear D gene. This CDR3 spans 15 amino acids. Trimming pared 5 bases from V and 0 bases from J, leaving 14 bases between. Germline CDR1 reads SGHTA; CDR2 reads FQGNSA. The CDR3 loop is CASSPWTIPSYEQYF. For the CDR3, the DNA is TGTGCCAGCAGCCCGTGGACCATACCCTCCTACGAGCAGTACTTC. The full variable domain, its missing parts supplied by reference TRBV7-2 and TRBJ2-7, is GAGVSQSPSNKVTEKGKDVELRCDPISGHTALYWYRQSLGQGLEFLIYFQGNSAPDKSGLPSDRFSAERTGGSVSTLTIQRTQQEDSAVYLCASSPWTIPSYEQYFGPGTRLTVT.

The chain links TRBV5-1 to TRBJ1-2, with TRBD1 matching 7 bases. The ends lost 0 bases at V and 7 bases at J; junction bases unmatched: 12. The germline CDR1 and CDR2 sequences are SGHRS and YFSETQ. This CDR3 region has 16 residues. CDR3 region: CASSLDGRQGFGGYTF. The DNA for the CDR3 is TGCGCCAGCAGCTTGGACGGTAGACAGGGTTTCGGTGGCTACACCTTC. Together with reference TRBV5-1 and TRBJ1-2, the CDR3 gives the full variable domain: KAGVTQTPRYLIKTRGQQVTLSCSPISGHRSVSWYQQTPGQGLQFLFEYFSETQRNKGNFPGRFSGRQFSNSRSEMNVSTLELGDSALYLCASSLDGRQGFGGYTFGSGTRLTVV.

The chain is built from TRBV5-4 and TRBJ1-2; D might be TRBD1 (5 bases). V gave up 0 bases and J gave up 4 bases, with 13 bases separating them. Germline CDR1 and CDR2: SGHNT and YYREEE (reference sequence). CDR3 length: 15 residues. The CDR3 region is CASSLEAGKVYGYTF. The DNA of the CDR3 is TGTGCCAGCAGCTTGGAGGCAGGGAAGGTCTATGGCTACACCTTC.

The genes are TRBV18 and TRBJ1-3, with 8 bases that match TRBD1. The trim removed 4 bases at V and 4 bases at J, leaving 6 bases unmatched. Germline CDR1 is KGHSH and CDR2 is LQKENI. CDR3 size: 15 residues. As DNA, the CDR3 is TGTGCCAGCTCACTCGACAGGGGCCAAGGAAACACCATATATTTT. It yields the protein CASSLDRGQGNTIYF. Filled out from reference TRBV18 and TRBJ1-3, the complete variable domain reads NAGVMQNPRHLVRRRGQEARLRCSPMKGHSHVYWYRQLPEEGLKFMVYLQKENIIDESGMPKERFSAEFPKEGPSILRIQQVVRGDSAAYFCASSLDRGQGNTIYFGEGSWLTVV.